This entry features one TCR beta chain sequence. This specimen belongs to a study of cytomegalovirus exposure and HLA in healthy donors. PCR used 60 Vbeta primers and 13 Jbeta primers. TCRdb's table, derived via immunoSEQ multiplex PCR, lists solely in-frame clones and lacks some. The data contain about 170,000 clones, over 60% of them seen just once; the ten biggest clones take up 0.6% to 0.9%. Per the germline V gene, CDR1 is SEHNR and CDR2 is FQNEAQ (reference sequence). Trimming cost V 3 bases and J 3 bases; bases outside gene matches: 1. This CDR3 is built from 14 residues. The chain carries TRBV7-9 and TRBJ2-2; 7 positions match TRBD2. The specimen sequenced was PBMCs. This sequence originates from a female donor in good health and CMV-seronegative. CDR3 nucleotides: TGTGCCAGCAGCTTCGGGGGGTACACCGGGGAGCTGTTTTTT. Protein sequence: CASSFGGYTGELFF.